This T cell receptor (beta chain) came from a study of shared clonotypes between healthy human individuals (dated by TCRdb to about 2020). The study in broad terms: The cohort included a few men and a couple of women between 18 and 49 years of age. For each donor, CD4 naive and CD4 memory were each run on three plates, CD8 naive on two plates, and CD8 memory on one plate. To estimate repertoire size and how much clonotypes are shared between individuals, the study performed deep sequencing of blood TCR repertoires from about five healthy adults. To increase sequencing depth and limit assay-specific biases, TCR repertoire library preparation and sequencing were carried out by different laboratories using diverse techniques. Each donor's leukapheresis produced roughly between roughly 0.9 and 9 billion PBMCs. Study-wide conclusions, independent of this receptor: Pairwise subsampling indicated that sequencing depth was expected to affect the degree of clonotype sharing among donors. Sampling was restricted to blood, and TCR repertoires in tissue are likely to differ from TCR repertoires in blood. Even with the large sequencing depth, rarefaction of the sorted-subset datasets indicated that sequencing was incomplete. The genetic and exposure-history diversity represented was limited by the small number of donors. Clonotypes shared by all four sorted-subset donors showed higher generation probabilities than non-shared clonotypes. Estimated clonotype richness was generally larger for naive than for memory subsets. Across a handful of donors, around 5.4% of naive CD4, approximately 4% of naive CD8, 2% to 2.5% of memory CD4, and 0.3% to 0.45% of memory CD8 clonotypes were shared.

About this clone itself: Its cognate antigen has yet to be identified. Nothing much larger sits one base from this clone, and base qualities are not available.

For the CD8 naive samples, CD45RO-negative cells were positively selected for CCR7, yielding a CD45RA+CCR7+ population from which TemRA cells were excluded. The donors were healthy, HIV-negative adults who had no recently reported acute infections or vaccinations. Every donor was a Caucasian adult residing in Nashville, Tennessee, USA. Blood was obtained by leukapheresis, after which PBMCs were separated by Ficoll-Histopaque density gradient centrifugation and cryopreserved in liquid nitrogen vapor phase. Analytical flow cytometry was used to check the purity and quantity of every magnetically sorted T cell population. From each sorted fraction, genomic DNA was isolated and quantified by UV absorbance on a Nanodrop 2000c. CDR1 and CDR2, per the germline V gene, are SQVTM and ANQGSEA. The CDR3 runs 12 amino acids, cysteine and phenylalanine included. Kept here is only the CDR3 DNA, which spans 36 bases and is read in frame from base 1. V is cut by 6 bases and J by 4 bases, and the space between the germline ends is 10 bases.

Using the deep immunoSEQ assay, TCR CDR3 regions were amplified from genomic DNA by multiplex PCR. For each cell subset, the extracted genomic DNA was distributed evenly across all wells of several immunoSEQ 96-well plates, and each plate served as one replicate. Each replicate PCR for sorted subsets received about 200 ng genomic DNA, equal to tens of thousands of T cell genomes. Purified libraries were measured with a Qubit 3.0 fluorometer, size-checked on a Bioanalyzer 2100, and measured again with the KAPA Library Quantification kit. Every immunoSEQ 96-well plate was sequenced on a dedicated single-read 150-cycle Illumina NextSeq 550 flow cell. Per the source publication's procedure: Because only junctional sequences without quality scores were contained in the immunoSEQ output, filtering matching that applied to full-length reads could not be performed. Sequences were annotated with PyIR, a Python wrapper for IgBLAST v1.9, and V/J genes and CDR3 were assigned using IMGT germline references. Any read was removed if the V/J assignment was weak (E-value above 1e-6), the CDR3 was missing, or the read contained stop codons, out-of-frame junctions, or ambiguous translated residues. A V3J clonotype was defined by an identical inferred V gene, J gene, and CDR3 amino acid sequence. Percentage overlap between repertoires was calculated by dividing the number of shared unique clonotypes by the size of the smaller repertoire. Three approaches were used to assess repertoire richness: RTK rarefaction, the Chao1 estimator, and Recon v2.1 estimates of unobserved clonotypes. OLGA was used to compute generation probabilities for all TCRbeta clonotypes that the gDNA method yielded from a handful of donors. TCRdb limited this immuneACCESS table to in-frame rearrangements with V and J called. A share of clones is missing; checked studies link under half to unresolved V genes, and the rest is unexplained. V, J and clone size were drawn from that table, and D and trimming were deduced from the DNA. This sample holds a few hundred thousand clones; about 95% were observed only once. Together, the top ten hold about 0.11% of the sample.

This clonotype was obtained from a young woman in good health. The chain is made from TRBV29-1 and TRBJ1-3, and the D gene may be TRBD1, 5 bases matching. What was sequenced was naive CD8+ T cells sorted from blood. The intended sense of this specimen's cell subset or site label: CD45RA+CCR7+. In nucleotides, the sequence is TGCAGCGTGAAGGGGAACGGAAACACCATATATTTT. It is translated as CSVKGNGNTIYF.